The present T cell receptor (beta chain) was sequenced within a study of blood T cell repertoires in COVID-19. Overall study: PBMCs, B-cell-depleted T cells, or T cells were the source of the cDNA or gDNA that made up the material.

Participants had their cohort set by participant-reported clinical history. The recovered donors of Cohort 3 showed two negative PCRs, clearance, or symptom resolution. Germline values: CDR1 SGHTA, CDR2 FQGNSA. There are 16 residues in the CDR3. Trimming left V 8 bases short and J 0 bases short, with 14 bases between. As handled by the study authors: For nucleated cells, counts were estimated from reference gene primer amplification. Assay: immunoSEQ multiplex PCR; the TCRdb copy retains only in-frame clones and omits some. V and J calls and clone size follow that table, whereas D and trimming were derived from the DNA. The sample lists over 100,000 clones, 84% occurring once.

This TCR derives from a woman aged 25 to 39 who had recovered from COVID-19. The rearrangement joins TRBV7-2 to TRBJ2-6, with D hard to call. Specimen: PBMCs or T cells enriched from blood (not recorded which). CDR3 DNA sequence: TGTGCCAGCGCCACCCAACAGTTCTCTGGGGCCAACGTCCTGACTTTC. As protein: CASATQQFSGANVLTF.